The T cell receptor beta chain under discussion was sequenced for a study of T cells in Graves' hyperthyroidism and ophthalmopathy. Study-wide points: Ophthalmopathy was predicted by the model a median of approximately 6 months ahead of onset. Among clonotypes expanded in thyroid above 0.001, most were also found in blood.

In its sample, this clonotype was seen once. As yet, its antigen is unknown. Amplification of TCR beta CDR3 regions was performed using RNA transcripts as template. An initial round of RT-PCR targeting the TCR CDR3 relied on the HTBI primer set. TCRdb re-called the multiplex PCR reads with MiXCR, one entry per CDR3 protein. Seen here are roughly 700,000 distinct CDR3 sequences, around 16% observed once, and the top ten hold 15% to 19%. Patients with uncontrolled infections, other autoimmune diseases, pregnancy or lactation were excluded. 9.5 to 10 ml fresh peripheral blood yielded the PBMCs. This receptor was taken from a man aged 50 to 60 with Graves' hyperthyroidism. The sequencing input was blood.

The CDR3 nucleotides read TGTGCCAGCAGTTACCGCGTTGGGGGTGAAAAACTGTTTTTT. Protein: CASSYRVGGEKLFF. The rearrangement links TRBV27 to TRBJ1-4; D is perhaps TRBD1 (5 bases). The CDR3 is made up of 14 amino acids. Trimming stripped 4 bases from V and 7 bases from J, with 13 bases between. In germline, CDR1 is MNHEY, CDR2 SMNVEV (reference sequence).